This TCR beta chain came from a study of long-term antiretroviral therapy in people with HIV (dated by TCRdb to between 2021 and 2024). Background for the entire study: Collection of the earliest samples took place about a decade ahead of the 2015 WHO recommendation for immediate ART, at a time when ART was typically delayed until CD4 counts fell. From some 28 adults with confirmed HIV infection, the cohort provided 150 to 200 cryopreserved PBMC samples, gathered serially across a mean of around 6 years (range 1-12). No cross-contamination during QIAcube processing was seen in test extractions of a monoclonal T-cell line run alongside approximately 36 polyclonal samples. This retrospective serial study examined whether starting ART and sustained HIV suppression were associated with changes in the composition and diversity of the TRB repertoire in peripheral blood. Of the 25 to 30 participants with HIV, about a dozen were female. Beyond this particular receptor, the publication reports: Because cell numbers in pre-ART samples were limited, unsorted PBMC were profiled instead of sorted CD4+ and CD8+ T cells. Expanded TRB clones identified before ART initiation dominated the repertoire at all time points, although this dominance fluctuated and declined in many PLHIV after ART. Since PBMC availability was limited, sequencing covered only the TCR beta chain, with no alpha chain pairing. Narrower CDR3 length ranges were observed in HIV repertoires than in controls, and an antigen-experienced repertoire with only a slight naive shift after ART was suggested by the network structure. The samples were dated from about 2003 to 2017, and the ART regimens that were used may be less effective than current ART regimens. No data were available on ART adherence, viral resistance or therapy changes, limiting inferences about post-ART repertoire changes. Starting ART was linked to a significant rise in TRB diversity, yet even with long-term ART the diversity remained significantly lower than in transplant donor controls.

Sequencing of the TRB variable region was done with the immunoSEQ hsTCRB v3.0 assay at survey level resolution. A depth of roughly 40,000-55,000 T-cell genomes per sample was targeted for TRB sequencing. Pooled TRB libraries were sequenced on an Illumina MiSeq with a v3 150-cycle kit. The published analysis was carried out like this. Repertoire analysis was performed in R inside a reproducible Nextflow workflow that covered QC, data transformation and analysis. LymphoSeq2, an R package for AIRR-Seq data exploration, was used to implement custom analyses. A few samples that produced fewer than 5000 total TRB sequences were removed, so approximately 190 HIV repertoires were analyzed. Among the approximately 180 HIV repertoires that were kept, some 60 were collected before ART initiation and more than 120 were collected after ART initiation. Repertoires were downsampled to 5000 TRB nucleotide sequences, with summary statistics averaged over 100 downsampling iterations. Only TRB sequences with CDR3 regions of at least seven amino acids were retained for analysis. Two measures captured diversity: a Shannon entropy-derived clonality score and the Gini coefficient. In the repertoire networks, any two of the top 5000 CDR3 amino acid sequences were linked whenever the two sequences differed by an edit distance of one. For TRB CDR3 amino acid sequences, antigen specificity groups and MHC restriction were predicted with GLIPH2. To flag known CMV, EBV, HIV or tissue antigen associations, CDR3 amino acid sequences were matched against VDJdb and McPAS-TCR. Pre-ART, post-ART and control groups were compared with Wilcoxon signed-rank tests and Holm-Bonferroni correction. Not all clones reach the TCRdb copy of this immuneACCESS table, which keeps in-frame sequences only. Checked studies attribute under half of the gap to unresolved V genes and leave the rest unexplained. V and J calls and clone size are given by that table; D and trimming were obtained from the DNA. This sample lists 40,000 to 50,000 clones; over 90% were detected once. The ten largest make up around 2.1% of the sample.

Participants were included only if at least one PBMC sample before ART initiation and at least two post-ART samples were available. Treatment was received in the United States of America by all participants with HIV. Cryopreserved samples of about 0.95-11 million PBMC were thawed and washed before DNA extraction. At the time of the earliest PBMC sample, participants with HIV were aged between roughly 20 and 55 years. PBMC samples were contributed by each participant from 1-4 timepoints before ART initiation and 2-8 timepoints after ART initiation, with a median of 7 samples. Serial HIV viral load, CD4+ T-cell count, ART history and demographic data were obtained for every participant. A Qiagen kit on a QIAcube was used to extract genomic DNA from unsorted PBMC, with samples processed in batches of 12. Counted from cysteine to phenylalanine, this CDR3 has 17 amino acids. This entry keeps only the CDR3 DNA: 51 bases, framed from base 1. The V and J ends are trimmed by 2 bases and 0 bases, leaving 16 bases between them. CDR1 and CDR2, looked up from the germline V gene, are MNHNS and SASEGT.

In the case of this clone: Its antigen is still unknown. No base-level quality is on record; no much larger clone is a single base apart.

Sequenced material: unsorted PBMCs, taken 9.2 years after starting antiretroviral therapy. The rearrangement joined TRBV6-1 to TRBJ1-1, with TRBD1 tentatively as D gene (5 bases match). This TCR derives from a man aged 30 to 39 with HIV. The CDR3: CASSESDRALLNTEAFF. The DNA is TGTGCCAGCAGTGAATCTGACAGAGCCTTACTGAACACTGAAGCTTTCTTT.